Reported below is one TCR beta chain. These data originate in a study of T cells in Graves' hyperthyroidism and ophthalmopathy. On the study more broadly: Once the initial diagnosis was made, peripheral blood was obtained before any treatment.

Per germline, CDR1 LGHNA and CDR2 YNFKEQ. CDR3 length: 17 amino acids. The trim removed 4 bases at V and 1 base at J, leaving 10 bases unmatched. Using RNA transcripts as the source, TCR beta CDR3 regions were amplified. RT-PCR in the first round (using the HTBI primer set) targeted the TCR CDR3. TCRdb independently ran MiXCR on the multiplex PCR reads; one entry per CDR3 protein. This sample has 490,000 or so distinct CDR3 sequences, with around a fifth found just once. This chain uses TRBV4-2 with TRBJ1-5; 7 positions match TRBD1. This clonotype originated in a woman between 65 and 79 years old with Graves' ophthalmopathy. Sequencing input: blood. The CDR3 bases are TGTGCCAGCAGCCCCTACAGGGGAGGAGGAAGCAATCAGCCCCAGCATTTT. As protein: CASSPYRGGGSNQPQHF.